The rows below give T cell receptor beta chains drawn from one sample of a study of T cells in localized non-small cell lung cancer. The protocol was immunoSEQ multiplex PCR, while the TCRdb copy is restricted to in-frame clones and leaves out a portion. This sample carries fewer than 45,000 clones, 86% of them seen once, and the ten largest clones take approximately 6%. The starting material was peripheral blood, obtained before any cancer treatment. The receptors were sampled from a man aged 35 to 69 with stage I lung adenocarcinoma. Both conserved end residues are part of each CDR3. The D gene is left open where the match is weak. Rows give clone size only sometimes, using once, few, many, or a class for an expanded clone.

TRBD2	.	TRBJ2-7	TRBV28	TGTGCCAGCTGGGGGACTAGTGAGTACGAGCAGTACTTC	CASWGTSEYEQYF
TRBD1	.	TRBJ1-4	TRBV10-2	TGCGCCATCGCGACCCCAATTACCGGGACAGCCGTAAGAACTAAGAATGAAAAACTGTTTTTT	CAIATPITGTAVRTKNEKLFF
TRBD1	.	TRBJ1-5	TRBV10-3	TGTGCCATCAGTGAGTCCCCAACGGGACAGGGGGCCCAGCATTTT	CAISESPTGQGAQHF
.	.	TRBJ1-2	TRBV28	TGTGCCAGCAGTTGGGGGGGGCGTTCTGGCTACACCTTC	CASSWGGRSGYTF
TRBD1	.	TRBJ1-4	TRBV7-9	TGTGCCAGCAGCTGGGGGGACAGGGAACTGTTTTTT	CASSWGDRELFF
.	few	TRBJ2-7	TRBV5-5	TGTGCCAGCAGCTTGGAATGGAGGGAATACTTC	CASSLEWREYF
.	once	TRBJ1-4	TRBV2	TGTGCCAGCAGTGTGCCAGGGGATCCGAGGCGCTCCTATGAAAAACTGTTTTTT	CASSVPGDPRRSYEKLFF
.	.	TRBJ2-7	TRBV5-1	TGCGCCAGCAGCTTGGCTGGAGCCTCCTACGAGCAGTACTTC	CASSLAGASYEQYF
.	.	TRBJ2-1	TRBV27	TGTGCCAGCAGTTTGGGCAGGACCCCCTTGAATGAGCAGTTCTTC	CASSLGRTPLNEQFF
TRBD1	.	TRBJ2-7	TRBV7-7	TGTGCTAGCAGCTTAACGACAGGGGGCGAGCAGTACTTC	CASSLTTGGEQYF
TRBD1	.	TRBJ1-1	TRBV18	TGTGCCAGCTCCCTCGGGACAGCTGAAGCTTTCTTT	CASSLGTAEAFF
.	.	TRBJ2-2	TRBV19	TGTGCCAGTAGTATCCTAGTCACCGGGGAGCTGTTTTTT	CASSILVTGELFF
TRBD1	.	TRBJ2-7	TRBV27	TGTGCCAGCAGTTTACCCTTGACAGGGAAGGCCAAGTATTACGAGCAGTACTTC	CASSLPLTGKAKYYEQYF
TRBD2	.	TRBJ2-1	TRBV29-1	TGCAGCGTTGAGTCTGGCGGGAGGGCCGTCAATGAGCAGTTCTTC	CSVESGGRAVNEQFF
.	.	TRBJ1-4	TRBV5-1	TGCGCCAGCAGCTTAAGGGGCGACCCCTTCGCAACTAATGAAAAACTGTTTTTT	CASSLRGDPFATNEKLFF
TRBD2	.	TRBJ2-3	TRBV7-3	TGTGCCAGCAGCGACCGGGGGACTAGCGATACGCAGTATTTT	CASSDRGTSDTQYF
TRBD2	few	TRBJ2-7	TRBV4-1	TGCGCCAGCAGCCGAGGACTAGCGGGAGGGATTGGCGAGCAGTACTTC	CASSRGLAGGIGEQYF
TRBD2	.	TRBJ2-7	TRBV5-1	TGCGCCAGCAGCTTGGCCGGGGGGATCGGCCTAGCGGGAGGTGAGCAGTACTTC	CASSLAGGIGLAGGEQYF
.	.	TRBJ1-2	TRBV7-9	TGTGCCAGCAGCTTAGGGGGGGCTCGATATGGCTACACCTTC	CASSLGGARYGYTF
.	.	TRBJ2-7	TRBV28	TGTGCCAGCAGTGTGCTGGGGGGCGCGTCCTACGAGCAGTACTTC	CASSVLGGASYEQYF
.	few	TRBJ2-7	TRBV7-2	TGTGCCAGCAGCTTAGACTCCGGTCGGGCTAACTCCTACGAGCAGTACTTC	CASSLDSGRANSYEQYF
.	.	TRBJ2-7	TRBV6-6	TGTGCCAGCAGTTCCCTGAACGAGCAGTACTTC	CASSSLNEQYF
TRBD2	.	TRBJ2-1	TRBV11-3	TGTGCCAGCAGCATGGGACTAGCGGGAGGCCCGTACAATGAGCAGTTCTTC	CASSMGLAGGPYNEQFF